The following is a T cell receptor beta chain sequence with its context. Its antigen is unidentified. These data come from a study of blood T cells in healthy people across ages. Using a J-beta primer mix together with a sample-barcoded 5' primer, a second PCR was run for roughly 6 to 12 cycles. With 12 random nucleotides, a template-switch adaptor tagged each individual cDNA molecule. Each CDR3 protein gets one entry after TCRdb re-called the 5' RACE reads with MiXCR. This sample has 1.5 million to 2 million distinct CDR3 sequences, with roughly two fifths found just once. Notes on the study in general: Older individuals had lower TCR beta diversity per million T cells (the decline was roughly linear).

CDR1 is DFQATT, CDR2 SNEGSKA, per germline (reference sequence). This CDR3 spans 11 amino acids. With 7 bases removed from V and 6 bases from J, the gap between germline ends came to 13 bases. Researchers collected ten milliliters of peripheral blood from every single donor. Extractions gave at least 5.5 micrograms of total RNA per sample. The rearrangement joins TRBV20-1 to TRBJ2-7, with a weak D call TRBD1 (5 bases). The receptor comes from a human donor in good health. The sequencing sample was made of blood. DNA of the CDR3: TGCAGTGTTTATAATACAGGCGAGCAGTACTTC. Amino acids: CSVYNTGEQYF.